The 4 T cell receptor beta chains given below trace back to one sample, sequenced in a study of CD8+ T cells in alopecia areata. RNA was isolated and reverse transcribed to cDNA, the sequencing template. Data came from immunoSEQ multiplex PCR; TCRdb stores just in-frame clones and leaves some out. The repertoire holds approximately 100,000 clones, 80% to 90% seen once, with approximately 12% in the top ten. Treatment here: oral pan-JAK inhibitor, 5-10 mg twice daily. Specimen: CD8+ T cells sorted from blood, collected at approximately week 30, from a patient treated with tofacitinib. These receptors all come from a human donor with alopecia areata.

The V call is TRBV27, the J call TRBJ2-7, with 10 positions matching TRBD1. V lost 5 bases, J lost 3 bases, and 7 bases stayed unmatched. This CDR3 region has 15 residues. CDR1 MNHEY and CDR2 SMNVEV come from the germline V gene (reference sequence). In DNA form, the CDR3 reads TGTGCCAGCAGTCGGACAGGGGGGCCTTTCTACGAGCAGTACTTC. Amino acids: CASSRTGGPFYEQYF.

V gene TRBV5-1 combines with J gene TRBJ2-7, with TRBD1 as a possible D gene (5 bases). The CDR3 totals 15 residues. The V gene's germline CDR1 is SGHRS and CDR2 YFSETQ. V was pared by 0 bases and J by 6 bases, with 16 bases between. In DNA form, the CDR3 reads TGCGCCAGCAGCTTGGCCAGGGATGCCGCCTCCGAGCAGTACTTC. Its protein is CASSLARDAASEQYF.

The chain links TRBV29-1 to TRBJ2-2, with D uncertain. Trimming left V 2 bases short and J 1 base short, with 8 bases between. This CDR3 has 14 residues. Germline assignment: CDR1 SQVTM and CDR2 ANQGSEA. The DNA for the CDR3 is TGCAGCGTTGAACATGGGCTGAACACCGGGGAGCTGTTTTTT. The encoded protein is CSVEHGLNTGELFF.

The V call is TRBV2, the J call TRBJ2-3; D gene ambiguous. The ends were cut back, 3 bases at V and 6 bases at J, with 10 bases in the middle. Germline CDR1 SNHLY, CDR2 FYNNEI. CDR3 size: 13 residues. CDR3 loop: CASSDFKADTQYF. In DNA form, the CDR3 reads TGTGCCAGCAGTGATTTTAAGGCCGATACGCAGTATTTT.